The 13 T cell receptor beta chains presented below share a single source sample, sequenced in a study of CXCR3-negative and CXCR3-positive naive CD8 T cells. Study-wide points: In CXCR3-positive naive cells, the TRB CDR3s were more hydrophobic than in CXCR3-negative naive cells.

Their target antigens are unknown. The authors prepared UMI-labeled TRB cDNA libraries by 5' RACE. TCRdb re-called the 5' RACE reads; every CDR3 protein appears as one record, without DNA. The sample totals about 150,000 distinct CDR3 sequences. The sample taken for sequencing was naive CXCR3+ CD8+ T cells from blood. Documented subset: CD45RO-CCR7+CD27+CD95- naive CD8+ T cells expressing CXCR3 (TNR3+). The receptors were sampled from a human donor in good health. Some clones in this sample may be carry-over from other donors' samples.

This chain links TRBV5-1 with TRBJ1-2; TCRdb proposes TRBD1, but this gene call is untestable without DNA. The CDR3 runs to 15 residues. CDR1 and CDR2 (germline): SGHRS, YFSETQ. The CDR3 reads CASSPKGAVYYGYTF.

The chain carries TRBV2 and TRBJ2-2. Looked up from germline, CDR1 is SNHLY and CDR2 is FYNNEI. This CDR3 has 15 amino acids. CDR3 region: CASSLWQENTGELFF.

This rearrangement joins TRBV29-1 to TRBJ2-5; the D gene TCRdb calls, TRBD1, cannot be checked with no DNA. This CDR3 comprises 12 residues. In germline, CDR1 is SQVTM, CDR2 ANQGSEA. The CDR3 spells CSVGQVQETQYF. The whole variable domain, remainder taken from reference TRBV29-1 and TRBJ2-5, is SAVISQKPSRDICQRGTSLTIQCQVDSQVTMMFWYRQQPGQSLTLIATANQGSEATYESGFVIDKFPISRPNLTFSTLTVSNMSPEDSSIYLCSVGQVQETQYFGPGTRLLVL.

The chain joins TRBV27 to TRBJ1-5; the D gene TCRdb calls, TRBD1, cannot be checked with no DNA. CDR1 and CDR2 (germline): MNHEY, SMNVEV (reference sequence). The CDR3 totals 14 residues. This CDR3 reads CASSPQGASQPQHF.

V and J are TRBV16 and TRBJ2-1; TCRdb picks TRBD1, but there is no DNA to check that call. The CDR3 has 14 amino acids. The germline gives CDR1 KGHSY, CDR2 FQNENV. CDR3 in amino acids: CASSQFHRYNEQFF.

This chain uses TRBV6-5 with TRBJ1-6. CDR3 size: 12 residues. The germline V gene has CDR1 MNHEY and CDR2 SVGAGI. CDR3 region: CASRGFKSPLHF.

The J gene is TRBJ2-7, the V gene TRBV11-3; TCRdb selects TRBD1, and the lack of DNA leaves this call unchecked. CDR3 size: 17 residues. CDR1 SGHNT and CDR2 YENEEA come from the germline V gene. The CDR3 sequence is CASSLRRTQGNPYEQYF.

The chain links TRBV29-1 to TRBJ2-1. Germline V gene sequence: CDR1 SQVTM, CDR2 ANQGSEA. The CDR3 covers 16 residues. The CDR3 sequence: CSVEGFQGRTYNEQFF.

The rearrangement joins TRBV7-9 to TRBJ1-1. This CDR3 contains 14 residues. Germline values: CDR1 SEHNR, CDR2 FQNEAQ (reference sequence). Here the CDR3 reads CASSSMGTRTEAFF.

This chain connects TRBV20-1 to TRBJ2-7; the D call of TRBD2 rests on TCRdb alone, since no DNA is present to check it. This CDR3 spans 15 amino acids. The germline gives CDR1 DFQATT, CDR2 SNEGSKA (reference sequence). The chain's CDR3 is CSATGLAGFAYEKYF.

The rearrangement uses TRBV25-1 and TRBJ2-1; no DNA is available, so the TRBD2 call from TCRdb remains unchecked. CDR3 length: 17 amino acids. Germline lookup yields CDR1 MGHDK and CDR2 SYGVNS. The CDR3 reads CASSEYFQNGGYNEQFF.

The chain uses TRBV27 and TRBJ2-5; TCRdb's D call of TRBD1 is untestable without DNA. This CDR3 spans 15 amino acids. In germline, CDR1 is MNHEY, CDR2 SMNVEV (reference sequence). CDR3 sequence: CATCQEGADQETQYF.

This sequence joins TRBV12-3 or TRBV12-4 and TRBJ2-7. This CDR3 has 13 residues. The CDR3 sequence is CASSYTPIGEQYF.